The sample holds a few counts of the clone carrying this TCR beta chain. This sample stems from a study of blood T cells in healthy people across ages. The V gene end was trimmed by 0 bases and the J gene end by 5 bases; junction bases not matched to a gene: 8. Germline V CDR1 and CDR2: MGHRA, YSYEKL. This CDR3 has 16 amino acids. With a J-beta primer mix and a sample-barcoded 5' primer, a second PCR ran about 6 to 11 cycles. TCRdb used MiXCR to reprocess the 5' RACE reads, holding one entry per CDR3 protein. The data show 600,000 to 1,000,000 distinct CDR3 sequences, 20% to 25% seen once. This same sample was also part of a study on T cells of mothers and their children. That study reports: Nobody spotted any persistent microchimeric T cell clones.

This TCR was sampled from a boy between 10 and 17 years old in good health. Input material: blood. The chain couples TRBV4-1 to TRBJ2-5; 8 positions match TRBD1. The CDR3 protein is CASSQDLQGARETQYF. The CDR3 DNA reads as TGCGCCAGCAGCCAAGATCTTCAGGGGGCTAGGGAGACCCAGTACTTC.